These 26 T cell receptor beta chains share one sample of origin, sequenced in a study of low-dose radiotherapy and immunotherapy resistance in tumors. Time point denoted: after trial treatment. Documented treatment: LDRT plus nivolumab, ipilimumab, low-dose cyclophosphamide and aspirin (RACIN trial). First-strand cDNA relied on TRAV- and TRBV-specific primers spanning alpha and beta chains. Over approximately 20 PCR cycles, TCRs were amplified from a constant-region primer and V-primer adapter. TCRdb redid the calling of the reads with MiXCR, one entry per CDR3 protein. The data contain around 60,000 distinct CDR3 sequences, approximately 22% of them singletons. This sample comprised PBMCs, obtained after low-dose radiotherapy plus immunotherapy. The receptors come from a male donor with prostate cancer.

Ten or more counts support this clonotype. This sequence joins TRBV23-1 and TRBJ1-2, with a possible D match to TRBD1 (6 bases). TRBV23-1 is an ORF; its function is uncertain. The CDR3 has 12 residues. Trimming took off 6 bases at V and 10 bases at J, with 15 bases between the two ends. In nucleotides, the CDR3 is TGCGCCAGCAGGGACAGTACTTGGGACTACACCTTC. This codes for CASRDSTWDYTF.

This clonotype occurred many times. The rearrangement joins TRBV7-2 to TRBJ2-7; either TRBD1 or TRBD2 may supply D (5 bases each). This CDR3 region has 14 residues. Germline lookup yields CDR1 SGHTA and CDR2 FQGNSA. The V end lost 3 bases, the J end lost 3 bases, and 12 bases lay between the germline ends. CDR3 bases: TGTGCCAGCAGCTTTGAGGGGCTGTTCTACGAGCAGTACTTC. Its translation: CASSFEGLFYEQYF.

This clonotype was detected only a few times. This sequence joins TRBV6-5 and TRBJ2-7; D unclear. The CDR3 is 15 amino acids. The V end lost 0 bases, the J end lost 3 bases, and 12 bases lay between the germline ends. The germline CDR1 and CDR2 sequences are MNHEY and SVGAGI. The DNA of the CDR3 is TGTGCCAGCAGTTACTCGATCTCTGGATACTACGAGCAGTACTTC. Its translation: CASSYSISGYYEQYF.

This clonotype was detected many times. The DNA for the CDR3 is TGTGCCAGCAGCACTAGCGGGGGGGCCCGGGAGACCCAGTACTTC. Translating it yields CASSTSGGARETQYF. This chain connects TRBV5-4 to TRBJ2-5, with TRBD2 identical over 13 bases. Germline CDR1 reads SGHNT; CDR2 reads YYREEE (reference sequence). The CDR3 has 15 residues. V shed 4 bases and J 5 bases; nucleotides not matched to a gene: 5.

This clonotype was detected many times. The chain is built from TRBV15 and TRBJ2-3; 7 bases fit TRBD2. Trimming at V came to 9 bases and at J to 3 bases, leaving 9 bases not matched to a gene. Germline loops: CDR1 LNHNV, CDR2 YYDKDF (reference sequence). The CDR3 consists of 14 residues. The CDR3 nucleotides are TGTGCCACAAGACGACGGACTAGAACAGATACGCAGTATTTT. Translated: CATRRRTRTDTQYF.

At least ten counts were recorded for this clonotype. No conserved phenylalanine or tryptophan ends this CDR3, so it is likely a read error. The chain links TRBV7-2 to TRBJ2-1; weak D call: TRBD2 (6 bases). CDR3 length: 17 residues. V lost 2 bases to trimming and J lost 4 bases, with 18 bases between them. Germline lookup yields CDR1 SGHTA and CDR2 FQGNSA. The CDR3, as DNA: TGTGCCAGCAGCTTAAGGAGTTCGAGTGGGGGGTACAATGAGCAGTTCCTC. Translation: CASSLRSSSGGYNEQFL.

This clonotype was seen many times. The chain links TRBV7-9 to TRBJ1-6; TRBD1 might be the D (5 bases). Germline V lookup: CDR1 SEHNR, CDR2 FQNEAQ (reference sequence). The CDR3 extends over 15 amino acids. The V gene lost 5 bases and the J gene lost 8 bases, with 16 bases spanning the gap. This chain's CDR3 is CASSLLRGKDSPLHF. The CDR3 DNA is TGTGCCAGCAGCCTCCTAAGGGGTAAGGATTCACCCCTCCACTTT.

This clonotype was seen at least ten times. The chain uses TRBV6-2 or TRBV6-3 and TRBJ2-3; 11 bases line up with TRBD2. V shed 2 bases, J shed 4 bases, and the junction held 5 bases outside the gene matches. The CDR3 spans 16 residues. Per the germline V gene, CDR1 is MNHEY and CDR2 is SVGEGT. The CDR3 nucleotides read TGTGCCAGCAGTTACCTTAGCGGGGGGGCCTCAGATACGCAGTATTTT. Amino acid sequence: CASSYLSGGASDTQYF.

About this clonotype itself: A read error likely explains this, since a far larger clone differs by one base. This chain uses TRBV4-3 with TRBJ2-1; no definite D call. This CDR3 is built from 16 residues. In germline, CDR1 is LGHNA, CDR2 YSLEER. Trimming left V 5 bases short and J 10 bases short, with 24 bases between. In nucleotides, the CDR3 is TGCGCCAGCAGCACTCCCGCCACCACCTTATCCTACGAGCAGTTCTTC. It translates to CASSTPATTLSYEQFF.

This clonotype was seen ten or more times. A much more abundant neighbour one base away suggests this may be a read error. The CDR3 here is CAWSVWVGPNSPLHF. In DNA, the CDR3 is TGTGCCTGGAGTGTATGGGTGGGTCCTAATTCACCCCTCCACTTT. The chain links TRBV30 to TRBJ1-6, with D uncertain. The CDR3 is 15 amino acids. CDR1 and CDR2 from the germline V gene are GTSNPN and SVGIG (reference sequence). With 0 bases removed from V and 6 bases from J, the gap between germline ends came to 12 bases.

This clonotype was found many times. The gene calls are TRBV7-2 and TRBJ2-3; 12 bases map to TRBD2. The germline V gene encodes CDR1 SGHTA and CDR2 FQGNSA. V was pared by 1 base and J by 2 bases, with 10 bases of the junction left unmatched. The CDR3 spans 19 residues. CDR3 sequence reads: CASSLDGLAGGSLTDTQYF. CDR3 nucleotide sequence: TGTGCCAGCAGCTTAGATGGCCTAGCGGGGGGGTCACTCACAGATACGCAGTATTTT.

This clonotype was detected many times. This chain joins TRBV6-6 and TRBJ2-7; D is unclear. Germline lookup yields CDR1 MNHNY and CDR2 SVGAGI (reference sequence). V gave up 2 bases and J gave up 2 bases, with 16 bases separating them. There are 16 residues in the CDR3. In DNA form, the CDR3 reads TGTGCCAGCAGTTACGGGCCGGATCCTATTCCCTACGAGCAGTACTTC. It translates to CASSYGPDPIPYEQYF.

This clonotype was counted at least ten times. This chain connects TRBV11-2 to TRBJ2-7; 8 bases match TRBD1. The CDR3 has 16 amino acids. The germline V gene has CDR1 SGHAT and CDR2 FQNNGV. The trim removed 1 base at V and 6 bases at J, leaving 11 bases unmatched. Here the CDR3 reads CASSLVGTGHSAEQYF. CDR3 coding DNA: TGTGCCAGCAGCTTAGTGGGGACAGGACATAGTGCCGAGCAGTACTTC. The whole variable domain, remainder taken from reference TRBV11-2 and TRBJ2-7, is EAGVAQSPRYKIIEKRQSVAFWCNPISGHATLYWYQQILGQGPKLLIQFQNNGVVDDSQLPKDRFSAERLKGVDSTLKIQPAKLEDSAVYLCASSLVGTGHSAEQYFGPGTRLTVT.

This clonotype has ten or more counts. The chain has TRBV19 and TRBJ2-3, with 7 bases that match TRBD2. V lost 5 bases to trimming and J lost 0 bases; unmatched junction nucleotides: 5. Germline-derived CDR1 and CDR2 are LNHDA and SQIVND (reference sequence). The CDR3 runs to 15 residues. The CDR3 nucleotides are TGTGCCAGTAGTCCGCGGACTAGAAGCACAGATACGCAGTATTTT. Residues: CASSPRTRSTDTQYF.

This chain connects TRBV27 to TRBJ2-1, with D unresolved. Trimming pared 4 bases from V and 10 bases from J, leaving 8 bases between. Germline CDR1 and CDR2: MNHEY and SMNVEV (reference sequence). This CDR3 region has 11 residues. CDR3 DNA sequence: TGTGCCAGCAGTTCCGGACGGGAGCAGTTCTTC. It translates to CASSSGREQFF.

This sequence joins TRBV28 and TRBJ2-1; D is possibly TRBD2 (6 bases). Trimming stripped 2 bases from V and 10 bases from J, with 15 bases between. CDR1 and CDR2 from the germline V gene are MDHEN and SYDVKM. This CDR3 contains 14 residues. CDR3 in amino acids: CASSLPPSGSEQFF. The CDR3 nucleotides read TGTGCCAGCAGTTTACCCCCAAGCGGGTCAGAGCAGTTCTTC.

Ten or more counts support this clonotype. The chain carries TRBV29-1 and TRBJ1-3; D remains unclear. Germline V gene lookup returns CDR1 SQVTM and CDR2 ANQGSEA. The CDR3 spans 14 residues. V gave up 5 bases and J gave up 4 bases, with 15 bases separating them. CDR3 nucleotides: TGCAGCGTTCACCTAGCCGGATTGGGAAACACCATATATTTT. Amino acid sequence: CSVHLAGLGNTIYF.

This chain connects TRBV28 to TRBJ2-3, with 10 bases identical to TRBD2. The CDR3 totals 17 residues. Germline lookup yields CDR1 MDHEN and CDR2 SYDVKM. V shed 3 bases, J shed 4 bases, and the junction held 10 bases outside the gene matches. Here the CDR3 reads CASSLGVSGGGSDTQYF. In nucleotides, the CDR3 is TGTGCCAGCAGTTTGGGAGTCAGCGGGGGGGGTTCAGATACGCAGTATTTT. Filled out from reference TRBV28 and TRBJ2-3, the complete variable domain reads DVKVTQSSRYLVKRTGEKVFLECVQDMDHENMFWYRQDPGLGLRLIYFSYDVKMKEKGDIPEGYSVSREKKERFSLILESASTNQTSMYLCASSLGVSGGGSDTQYFGPGTRLTVL.

This clonotype was picked up many times. V usage is TRBV7-8 and J usage is TRBJ1-2; tentatively, D is TRBD1 (6 bases). CDR1 SGHVS and CDR2 FQNEAQ come from the germline V gene. V dropped 5 bases and J dropped 4 bases, with 26 bases sitting between them. The CDR3 totals 18 residues. In nucleotides, the CDR3 is TGTGCCAGCAGCCCATCTACCATGGGGGCTTATGAATTCTATGGCTACACCTTC. Its translation is CASSPSTMGAYEFYGYTF.

This clonotype was counted a few times. A much larger clone lies one base from this, so it may be a read error. A read error is likely, as this CDR3 ends without the conserved phenylalanine or tryptophan. V is TRBV4-1 and J is TRBJ1-2; D is possibly TRBD1 (6 bases). Germline-derived CDR1 and CDR2 are MGHRA and YSYEKL. V lost 3 bases and J 5 bases, leaving 19 bases between the germline ends. The CDR3 contains 16 residues. The CDR3 DNA reads as TGCGCCAGCAGCCAGATGCGGGGGCGAGAACTTTATGGCTACACCTCC. Translated, it gives CASSQMRGRELYGYTS.

With regard to this clonotype: A far larger clone is off by one base, so a read error is likely. J is TRBJ2-4 and V is TRBV6-1; 7 bases line up with TRBD1. The CDR3 runs 17 residues. V was clipped by 5 bases and J by 13 bases; unmatched bases: 23. Germline V gene sequence: CDR1 MNHNS, CDR2 SASEGT. CDR3 DNA: TGTGCCAGCAGTTCCAGACACAGGGGAAGCTCCTACAATGAGCAGTACTTC. It yields the protein CASSSRHRGSSYNEQYF.

This clonotype was observed a handful of times. This chain connects TRBV5-1 to TRBJ2-3; D is undetermined. Germline loops: CDR1 SGHRS, CDR2 YFSETQ. The V end lost 2 bases, the J end lost 5 bases, and 9 bases lay between the germline ends. The CDR3 totals 13 residues. The CDR3 region is CASSFNRVDTQYF. The CDR3 DNA is TGCGCCAGCAGCTTCAATAGGGTAGATACGCAGTATTTT.

This clonotype was seen many times. The V call is TRBV4-1, the J call TRBJ2-3; 7 bases are a match to TRBD2. The germline V gene encodes CDR1 MGHRA and CDR2 YSYEKL. This CDR3 is built from 16 residues. V lost 4 bases, J lost 3 bases, and 10 bases stayed unmatched. CDR3 residues: CASSLGGGRETDTQYF. CDR3 coding DNA: TGCGCCAGCAGCCTGGGGGGGGGAAGGGAGACAGATACGCAGTATTTT.

The table lists this clonotype with many counts. The rearrangement joins TRBV6-2 or TRBV6-3 to TRBJ1-1; TRBD1 matches at 9 bases. Germline V CDR1 and CDR2: MNHEY, SVGEGT. The length of the CDR3 is 17 residues. V gave up 3 bases and J gave up 4 bases; unmatched junction bases: 12. The CDR3 spells CASSYRGVGTGSTEAFF. DNA of the CDR3: TGTGCCAGCAGTTATCGGGGGGTTGGGACAGGGTCCACTGAAGCTTTCTTT.

The rearrangement links TRBV7-1 to TRBJ1-6; TRBD1 aligns across 10 bases. TRBV7-1 is classed as an ORF, of uncertain function. The V gene end was trimmed by 5 bases and the J gene end by 8 bases; junction bases not matched to a gene: 3. The CDR3 is made up of 14 amino acids. The CDR3 DNA reads TGTGCCAGCAGCGTGGGACAGGGGTATTCACCCCTCCACTTT. This translates into CASSVGQGYSPLHF.

This clonotype has only a few counts. This chain connects TRBV27 to TRBJ2-7; D uncertain. The V end lost 1 base, the J end lost 5 bases, and 18 bases lay between the germline ends. In germline, CDR1 is MNHEY, CDR2 SMNVEV (reference sequence). The CDR3 totals 16 residues. DNA of the CDR3: TGTGCCAGCAGTTTATTTCACCGGCTAGGTCGCAACGAGCAGTACTTC. Translation gives CASSLFHRLGRNEQYF.